Sequencing of this T cell receptor beta chain was carried out in a study of cytomegalovirus exposure and HLA in healthy donors. Study-wide findings and caveats: Generally TCR sequences proved uncommon, though certain public TCRs appeared in numerous donors.

The CDR3 runs 14 residues. Germline assignment: CDR1 SGHRS and CDR2 YFSETQ. V lost 2 bases, J lost 6 bases, and 11 bases lay in between. A remark on this clone: Its antigen remains unknown.

It was with 60 Vbeta and 13 Jbeta primers that the PCR ran. Assay: immunoSEQ multiplex PCR; the TCRdb copy retains only in-frame clones and omits some. The table records more than 120,000 clones, 75% to 85% of them present only once. The sequenced material came from PBMCs. This chain uses TRBV5-1 with TRBJ2-2, with D perhaps TRBD1 (6 bases). This sequence originates from a woman aged 35 to 49 in good health and CMV-seropositive. CDR3 amino acids: CASSFQQGSGELFF. In DNA form, the CDR3 reads TGCGCCAGCAGCTTCCAGCAGGGGTCCGGGGAGCTGTTTTTT.